This T cell receptor (beta chain) was obtained from a study of T-cell memory formation after mild COVID-19 (dated by TCRdb to about 2021). Regarding the study in general: Most TCR sequence clusters were specific to one of the two donors. In a couple of donors, T-cell clones that expanded and contracted after mild COVID-19 were followed by sequencing TCRalpha and TCRbeta repertoires longitudinally. The cohort was made up of two young adult volunteers, one female and one male, who were previously healthy.

Reading the germline V gene (reference sequence) gives CDR1 LGHDT and CDR2 YNNKEL. Relative to germline, V is 1 base shorter and J is 2 bases shorter, with 5 bases between their ends. The CDR3 has 13 amino acids, counting the end cysteine and phenylalanine. The DNA shown is the 39-base CDR3, in frame from base 1. Many counts were recorded for this clonotype. Its antigen remains undetermined. No base qualities exist here, and no much larger clone lies one base off it. The reads were generated on an Illumina NovaSeq 6000. cDNA libraries for TCRalpha and TCRbeta were prepared by 5'RACE using constant-segment primers, with sample barcodes and unique molecular identifiers added. RNA was extracted from every sample with Trizol reagent. Library amplification was performed in two PCR steps, and a second sample barcode and Illumina TruSeq adapters were introduced in the second step. Libraries were sequenced on an Illumina NovaSeq with 2 x 150 bp paired-end reads. Per the source publication's procedure: Demultiplexing of reads and collapsing into UMI-guided consensus sequences were performed with migec v1.2.7. Using mixcr v2.1.11, UMI consensuses were aligned to TRA and TRB V and J templates and then assembled into clonotypes. Clonotypes were classified as expanded or contracted when called significant by both edgeR and NoisET, with noise models trained on biological replicates. For edgeR calls, a false discovery rate-adjusted p below 0.01 and a log2 fold-change threshold of 1 were applied. As an exploratory analysis of dynamics, PCA with hierarchical clustering was applied to max-normalized trajectories of the 1000 most abundant clonotypes. Each responding clone was given a CD4 or CD8 phenotype based on the CD4+ and CD8+ repertoires, which had been sequenced separately. TCRdb applied fastp at Q25 and MiXCR to the public reads, then kept only in-frame beta chains. Each record represents a unique CDR3 protein, reported with the most common genes and DNA among its rows. The V and J calls here are based on TCRdb, not the publication. The sample profile shows fewer than 250,000 distinct CDR3 sequences; roughly a tenth of them were found once. The ten largest clones represent 2.5% to 3.5% of the sample.

What the study reported, not specific to this receptor: Only a couple of mild cases were covered in the study, and larger cohorts including severe cases with pre-infection samples were considered necessary. SARS-CoV-2 specificity of the second-wave clones peaking on day 37 was not confirmed. The detection of some responding clones in pre-infection memory suggests that pre-existing cross-reactive memory T cells joined the SARS-CoV-2 response. Clones that contracted from day 15 to 85 showed balanced CD4/CD8 phenotypes, whereas a second wave of clones that expanded from day 15 to 37 leaned towards CD4+. Contracting CD4+ clones appeared mostly in the CM and EM memory subsets, whereas CD8+ clones were enriched in EMRA.

PBMCs were isolated by Ficoll-Paque density gradient centrifugation. Material: PBMCs or a T cell subset sorted from them (not recorded which). The rearrangement joined TRBV3-1 to TRBJ2-5, with the D segment identity uncertain. This sequence originates from a man between 18 and 29 years old who had mild COVID-19 (a few samples of this study predate the infection). The sample titles of this study are shuffled in the database, so cell type and time point are left out; the donor was told from shared clones. DNA sequence: TGTGCCAGCAGCCAAGGGGTACAAGAGACCCAGTACTTC. This encodes CASSQGVQETQYF.